Below are 5 T cell receptor beta chains sequenced from a single sample in a study of long-term antiretroviral therapy in people with HIV. Version v3.0 of the immunoSEQ assay ran at survey level. The repertoire was sequenced with immunoSEQ multiplex PCR; TCRdb's copy has only in-frame clones and lacks some. The data show 35,000 to 45,000 clones, around 86% seen once. Sequenced here: unsorted PBMCs, sampled 1 year after starting antiretroviral therapy. The receptor source for this set is a man between 18 and 29 years old with HIV.

The gene calls are TRBV13 and TRBJ2-5, with TRBD1 identical over 10 bases. The CDR3 runs to 17 residues. Germline V gene data show CDR1 as PRHDT and CDR2 as FYEKMQ (reference sequence). The ends lost 5 bases at V and 5 bases at J; junction bases unmatched: 14. The CDR3 loop is CASSPRQGAFYLETQYF. CDR3 sequence (DNA): TGTGCCAGCAGCCCGAGACAGGGGGCGTTCTACCTGGAGACCCAGTACTTC.

V usage is TRBV4-1 and J usage is TRBJ2-1; TRBD1 matches at 9 bases. Germline CDR1 MGHRA, CDR2 YSYEKL. CDR3 length: 19 amino acids. The trim removed 0 bases at V and 3 bases at J, leaving 12 bases unmatched. The CDR3 spells CASSQDPPRQGGIYNEQFF. CDR3 nucleotides: TGCGCCAGCAGCCAAGATCCCCCTCGACAGGGGGGGATCTACAATGAGCAGTTCTTC.

CDR3 residues: CASSLGAGLNTEAFF. CDR3 sequence (DNA): TGTGCCAGCAGCTTAGGTGCAGGGCTGAACACTGAAGCTTTCTTT. The chain recombines TRBV11-2 with TRBJ1-1; maybe TRBD1 (5 bases). The V end was cut by 1 base, the J end by 0 bases, with 9 bases between. This CDR3 comprises 15 residues. Germline CDR1 SGHAT, CDR2 FQNNGV.

A single count supports this clone. The gene calls are TRBV25-1 and TRBJ1-1; D is unresolved. Looked up from germline, CDR1 is MGHDK and CDR2 is SYGVNS. CDR3 length equals 13 residues. Trimming left V 8 bases short and J 0 bases short, with 10 bases between. The CDR3 DNA is TGTGCCAGCGAGGGAATTATGAACACTGAAGCTTTCTTT. It translates to CASEGIMNTEAFF.

In this sample, this clone turned up a few times. The chain uses TRBV5-6 and TRBJ2-7; D uncertain. From germline, CDR1 is SGHDT and CDR2 YYEEEE. Trimming took off 2 bases at V and 1 base at J, with 13 bases between the two ends. The CDR3 sequence is 15 residues long. The CDR3 nucleotides are TGTGCCAGCAGCTTAATGGGCGGTAGATCCTACGAGCAGTACTTC. Its protein is CASSLMGGRSYEQYF.